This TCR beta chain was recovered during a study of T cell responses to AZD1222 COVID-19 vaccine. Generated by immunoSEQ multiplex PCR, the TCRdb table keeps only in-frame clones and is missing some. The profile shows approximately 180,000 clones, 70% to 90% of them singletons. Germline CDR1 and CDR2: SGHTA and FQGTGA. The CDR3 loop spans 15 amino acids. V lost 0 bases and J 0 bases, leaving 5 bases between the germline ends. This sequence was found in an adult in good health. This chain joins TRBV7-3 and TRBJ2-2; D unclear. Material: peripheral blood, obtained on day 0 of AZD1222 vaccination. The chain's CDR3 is CASSLTGSNTGELFF. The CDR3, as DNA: TGTGCCAGCAGCTTAACAGGGTCGAACACCGGGGAGCTGTTTTTT.